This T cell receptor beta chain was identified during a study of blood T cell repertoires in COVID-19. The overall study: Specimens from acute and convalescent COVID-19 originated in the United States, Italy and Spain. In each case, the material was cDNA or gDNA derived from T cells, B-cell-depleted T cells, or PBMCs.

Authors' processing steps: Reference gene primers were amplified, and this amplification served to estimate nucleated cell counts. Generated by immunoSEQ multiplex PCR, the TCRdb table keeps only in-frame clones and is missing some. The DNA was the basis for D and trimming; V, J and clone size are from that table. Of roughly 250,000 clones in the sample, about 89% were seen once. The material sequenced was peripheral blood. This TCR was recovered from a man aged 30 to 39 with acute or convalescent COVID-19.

Written as DNA, the CDR3 is TGTGCCAGCAGTTTTTGGCGGAGGAACACTGAAGCTTTCTTT. It codes for CASSFWRRNTEAFF. V gene TRBV28 combines with J gene TRBJ1-1, with D hard to call. CDR1 and CDR2 from the germline V gene are MDHEN and SYDVKM. This CDR3 comprises 14 residues. V lost 3 bases and J 1 base, leaving 9 bases between the germline ends.